These 17 T cell receptor beta chains were all obtained from the same sample, sequenced in a study of blood T cell repertoires in COVID-19. Here immunoSEQ multiplex PCR was the method, and the copy in TCRdb shows in-frame clones only, minus some. The data hold under 75,000 clones, with roughly 80% observed a single time. Specimen: peripheral blood. The origin of the receptors is a man in his sixties or seventies who had recovered from COVID-19.

The chain combines TRBV18 with TRBJ2-1; 11 bases line up with TRBD2. The CDR3 consists of 18 residues. With V trimmed by 6 bases and J by 2 bases, 12 bases remained unmatched. Germline CDR1 KGHSH, CDR2 LQKENI. CDR3 coding DNA: TGTGCCAGCTCGCAGGGGACTAGCGGAGCAGGCACCTACAATGAGCAGTTCTTC. Translation: CASSQGTSGAGTYNEQFF.

This clone appeared a single time. The chain carries TRBV10-3 and TRBJ2-3, with D uncertain. Looked up from germline, CDR1 is ENHRY and CDR2 is SYGVKD. V was shortened by 6 bases and J by 0 bases, with 13 bases between the two germline ends. The CDR3 has 15 residues. Here the CDR3 DNA reads TGTGCCATCAGAGCCTCCGCGACTAGCACAGATACGCAGTATTTT. It codes for CAIRASATSTDTQYF.

The rearrangement joins TRBV28 to TRBJ2-2; 8 positions match TRBD1. There are 18 residues in the CDR3. The J segment lost 1 base and the V segment lost 3 bases, leaving 10 bases of the junction unmatched. CDR1 and CDR2 (germline): MDHEN, SYDVKM. The CDR3 is CASSFSKWGQVNTGELFF. In nucleotides, the CDR3 is TGTGCCAGCAGTTTTAGTAAATGGGGACAGGTGAACACCGGGGAGCTGTTTTTT.

The chain carries TRBV6-6 and TRBJ2-7, with TRBD1 matching over 9 bases. Germline CDR1 reads MNHNY; CDR2 reads SVGAGI (reference sequence). J lost 2 bases, V lost 7 bases, and 9 bases had no gene match. The CDR3 consists of 15 residues. CDR3 in amino acids: CASTHKGTGTYEQYF. CDR3 bases: TGTGCCAGCACTCATAAGGGGACAGGGACCTACGAGCAGTACTTC.

The V call is TRBV5-5, the J call TRBJ2-6; D may be TRBD1 (6 bases). CDR3 length equals 17 residues. Germline lookup yields CDR1 SGHKS and CDR2 YYEKEE (reference sequence). The V gene lost 4 bases and the J gene lost 0 bases, with 14 bases spanning the gap. The CDR3 nucleotides are TGTGCCAGCAGCGCAGGGGACGGAAGCTCTGGGGCCAACGTCCTGACTTTC. It is translated as CASSAGDGSSGANVLTF. Together with reference TRBV5-5 and TRBJ2-6, the CDR3 gives the full variable domain: DAGVTQSPTHLIKTRGQQVTLRCSPISGHKSVSWYQQVLGQGPQFIFQYYEKEERGRGNFPDRFSARQFPNYSSELNVNALLLGDSALYLCASSAGDGSSGANVLTFGAGSRLTVL.

This clone was found a few times. The chain uses TRBV6-4 and TRBJ1-1, with 8 bases that match TRBD1. Trimming took 3 bases from V and 8 from J; bases not matched to a gene: 2. The CDR3 runs 12 residues. Germline assignment: CDR1 MRHNA and CDR2 SNTAGT. The DNA of the CDR3 is TGTGCCAGCAGTGAAGGGACAGGAGAAGCTTTCTTT. Its protein is CASSEGTGEAFF.

The genes are TRBV3-1 (or the pseudogene TRBV3-2) and TRBJ2-3, with 8 bases aligning to TRBD2. Per the germline V gene, CDR1 is LGHDT and CDR2 is YNNKEL (reference sequence). This CDR3 has 15 residues. Germline trimming cut 4 bases from V and 7 bases from J; bases unmatched to any gene: 10. DNA for the CDR3: TGTGCCAGCAGCCCGTCTAGCGGGCTGACGAATACGCAGTATTTT. This gives the protein CASSPSSGLTNTQYF.

The chain has TRBV5-1 and TRBJ2-2, with D possibly being TRBD2 (5 bases). Germline V gives CDR1 SGHRS, CDR2 YFSETQ. The CDR3 is 14 residues long. Trimming left V 4 bases short and J 6 bases short, with 13 bases between. The CDR3: CASSVTSGAGELFF. CDR3 DNA sequence: TGCGCCAGCAGCGTGACCAGCGGAGCCGGGGAGCTGTTTTTT.

This rearrangement joins TRBV6-1 to TRBJ1-3; the match to TRBD1 covers 10 bases. Per germline, CDR1 MNHNS and CDR2 SASEGT. V lost 2 bases, J lost 7 bases, and 2 bases stayed unmatched. CDR3 length: 14 amino acids. CDR3 in amino acids: CASSERQGANTIYF. The CDR3, as DNA: TGTGCCAGCAGTGAAAGACAGGGGGCGAACACCATATATTTT.

V and J are TRBV6-2 or TRBV6-3 and TRBJ2-1; possible D gene TRBD1, 6 bases. CDR3 length: 14 amino acids. Germline V gives CDR1 MNHEY, CDR2 SVGEGT. The ends were cut back, 2 bases at V and 3 bases at J, with 8 bases in the middle. CDR3 in amino acids: CASSYRTDYNEQFF. DNA of the CDR3: TGTGCCAGCAGTTACAGGACAGACTACAATGAGCAGTTCTTC.

The genes are TRBV5-1 and TRBJ1-4; 7 bases are shared with TRBD1. After removal of 0 bases from V and 7 bases from J, the junction contained 6 bases not matched to a gene. Germline-derived CDR1 and CDR2 are SGHRS and YFSETQ. The CDR3 runs 15 residues. In nucleotides, the CDR3 is TGCGCCAGCAGCTTGGGGTCCGGGACAGCTGAAAAACTGTTTTTT. Amino acids: CASSLGSGTAEKLFF.

This clone was observed a single time. The rearrangement uses TRBV19 and TRBJ2-4; weak D call: TRBD1 (6 bases). Trimming removed 9 bases at V and 0 bases at J, with 12 bases between. From germline, CDR1 is LNHDA and CDR2 SQIVND (reference sequence). The CDR3 spans 14 residues. The CDR3 reads CASSRTEAKNIQYF. The DNA for the CDR3 is TGTGCCAGCTCCAGGACAGAAGCCAAAAACATTCAGTACTTC.

This clone was counted a single time. The chain is built from TRBV7-8 and TRBJ1-1; 7 nucleotides agree with TRBD1. Germline V gene lookup returns CDR1 SGHVS and CDR2 FQNEAQ. The trim removed 5 bases at V and 1 base at J, leaving 7 bases unmatched. CDR3 length equals 15 residues. The chain's CDR3 is CASSLRQGSNTEAFF. For the CDR3, the DNA is TGTGCCAGCAGCCTTAGACAGGGATCGAACACTGAAGCTTTCTTT.

The V gene is TRBV28, the J gene TRBJ1-5, with D unclear. The ends were cut back, 5 bases at V and 4 bases at J, with 12 bases in the middle. CDR3 length: 14 residues. Germline CDR1 is MDHEN and CDR2 is SYDVKM. The CDR3 DNA is TGTGCCAGCAGTAGGGTGGGAGTAAATCAGCCCCAGCATTTT. Amino acid sequence: CASSRVGVNQPQHF.

V gene TRBV27 combines with J gene TRBJ1-2, with 10 bases that match TRBD1. The CDR3 is 14 residues long. J was trimmed by 5 bases and V by 7 bases; bases with no gene match: 7. CDR1 MNHEY and CDR2 SMNVEV come from the germline V gene (reference sequence). CDR3 DNA: TGTGCCAGCAAGTGGGGACAGGGGAAATATGGCTACACCTTC. This codes for CASKWGQGKYGYTF.

This clone was seen only a few times. This chain joins TRBV28 and TRBJ2-1; a weak D match, TRBD1 (6 bases). The CDR3 is made up of 15 amino acids. Trimming removed 2 bases from V and 3 bases from J, with 11 bases in between. CDR1 is MDHEN, CDR2 SYDVKM, per germline. The CDR3 loop reads CASSLPQGYYNEQFF. CDR3 coding DNA: TGTGCCAGCAGTTTACCCCAGGGGTACTACAATGAGCAGTTCTTC.

V is TRBV30 and J is TRBJ2-7; D remains unclear. Germline CDR1 GTSNPN, CDR2 SVGIG (reference sequence). The germline V and J ends were trimmed by 3 bases and 2 bases, with 11 bases remaining between them. This CDR3 has 13 residues. The CDR3 sequence: CAWSPLGTYEQYF. CDR3 nucleotide sequence: TGTGCCTGGAGCCCCCTCGGTACCTACGAGCAGTACTTC.